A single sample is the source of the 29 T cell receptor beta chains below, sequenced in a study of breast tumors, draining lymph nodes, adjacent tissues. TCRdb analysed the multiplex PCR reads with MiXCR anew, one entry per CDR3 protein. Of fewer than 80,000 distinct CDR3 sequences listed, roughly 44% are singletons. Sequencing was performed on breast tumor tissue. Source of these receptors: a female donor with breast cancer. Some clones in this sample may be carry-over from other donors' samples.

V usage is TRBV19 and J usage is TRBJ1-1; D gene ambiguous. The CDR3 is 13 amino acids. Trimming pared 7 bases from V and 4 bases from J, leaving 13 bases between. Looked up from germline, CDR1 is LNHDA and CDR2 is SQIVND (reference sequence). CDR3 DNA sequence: TGTGCCAGTACTATGGGGTTGGGCACTGAAGCTTTCTTT. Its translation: CASTMGLGTEAFF.

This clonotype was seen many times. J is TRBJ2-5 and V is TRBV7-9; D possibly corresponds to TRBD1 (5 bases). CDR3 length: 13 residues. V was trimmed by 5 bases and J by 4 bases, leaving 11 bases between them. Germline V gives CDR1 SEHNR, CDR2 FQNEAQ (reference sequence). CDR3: CASSASGSETQYF. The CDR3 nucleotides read TGTGCCAGCAGCGCCTCAGGGTCAGAGACCCAGTACTTC.

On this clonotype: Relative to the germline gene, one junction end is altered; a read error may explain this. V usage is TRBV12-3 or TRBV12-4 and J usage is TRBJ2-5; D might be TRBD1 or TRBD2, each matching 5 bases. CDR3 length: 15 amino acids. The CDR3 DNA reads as TGTGCCCGCAGTTTAGTAAGGGACGGTCAAGAGACCCAGTACTTC. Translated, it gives CARSLVRDGQETQYF.

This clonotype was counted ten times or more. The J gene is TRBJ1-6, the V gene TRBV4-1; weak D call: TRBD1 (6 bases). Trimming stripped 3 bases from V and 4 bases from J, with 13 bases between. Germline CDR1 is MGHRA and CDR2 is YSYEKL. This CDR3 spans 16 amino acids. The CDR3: CASSHIQGFYNSPLHF. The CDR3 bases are TGCGCCAGCAGCCATATACAGGGTTTTTATAATTCACCCCTCCACTTT.

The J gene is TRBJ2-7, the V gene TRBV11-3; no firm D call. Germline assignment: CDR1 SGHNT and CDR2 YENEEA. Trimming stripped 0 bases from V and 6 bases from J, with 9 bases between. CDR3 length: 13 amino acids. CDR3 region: CASSLDAYAEQYF. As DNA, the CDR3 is TGTGCCAGCAGCTTAGACGCTTACGCCGAGCAGTACTTC.

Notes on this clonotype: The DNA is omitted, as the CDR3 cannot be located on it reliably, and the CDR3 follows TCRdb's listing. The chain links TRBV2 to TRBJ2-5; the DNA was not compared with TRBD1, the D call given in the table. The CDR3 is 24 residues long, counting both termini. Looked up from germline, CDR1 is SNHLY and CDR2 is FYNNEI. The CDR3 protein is CASTETTGHIYEQYFGPGEETQYF.

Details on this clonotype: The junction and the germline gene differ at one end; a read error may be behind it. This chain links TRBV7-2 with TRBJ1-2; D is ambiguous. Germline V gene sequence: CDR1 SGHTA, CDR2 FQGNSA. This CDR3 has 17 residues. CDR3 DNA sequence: TGTGCCAGCAGTGTCGCTGTGAGACAAGGCCCCCTCTATGGCTACGCCTTC. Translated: CASSVAVRQGPLYGYAF. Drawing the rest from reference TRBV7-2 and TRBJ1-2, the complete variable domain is GAGVSQSPSNKVTEKGKDVELRCDPISGHTALYWYRQSLGQGLEFLIYFQGNSAPDKSGLPSDRFSAERTGGSVSTLTIQRTQQEDSAVYLCASSVAVRQGPLYGYAFGSGTRLTVV.

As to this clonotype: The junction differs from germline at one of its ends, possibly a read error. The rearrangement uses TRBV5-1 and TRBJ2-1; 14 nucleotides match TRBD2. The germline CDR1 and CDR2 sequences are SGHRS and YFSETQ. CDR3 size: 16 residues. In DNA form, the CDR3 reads TGCGCCATCAGCCTGGGGACTAGCGGGAGCTACAATGAGCAGTTCTTC. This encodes CAISLGTSGSYNEQFF.

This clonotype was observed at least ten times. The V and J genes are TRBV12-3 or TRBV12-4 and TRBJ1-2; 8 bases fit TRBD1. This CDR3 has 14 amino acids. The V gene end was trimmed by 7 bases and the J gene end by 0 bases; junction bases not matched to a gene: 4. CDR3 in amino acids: CASTPGQANYGYTF. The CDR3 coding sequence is TGTGCCAGCACTCCGGGACAGGCTAACTATGGCTACACCTTC.

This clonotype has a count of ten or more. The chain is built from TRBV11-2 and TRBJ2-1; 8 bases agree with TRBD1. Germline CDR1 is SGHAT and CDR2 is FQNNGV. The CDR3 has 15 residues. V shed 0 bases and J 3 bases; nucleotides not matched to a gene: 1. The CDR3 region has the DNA TGTGCCAGCAGCTTAGAAACAGGGGGCTACAATGAGCAGTTCTTC. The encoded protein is CASSLETGGYNEQFF.

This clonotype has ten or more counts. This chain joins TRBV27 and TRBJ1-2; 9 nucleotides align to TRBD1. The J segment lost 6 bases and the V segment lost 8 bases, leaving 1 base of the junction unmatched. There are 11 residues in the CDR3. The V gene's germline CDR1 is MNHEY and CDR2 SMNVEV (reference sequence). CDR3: CASRTGDGYTF. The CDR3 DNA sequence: TGTGCCAGCCGGACAGGGGATGGCTACACCTTC.

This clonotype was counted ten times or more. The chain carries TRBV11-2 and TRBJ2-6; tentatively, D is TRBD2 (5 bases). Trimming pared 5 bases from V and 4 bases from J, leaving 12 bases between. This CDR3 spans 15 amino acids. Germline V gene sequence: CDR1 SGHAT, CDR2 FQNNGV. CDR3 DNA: TGTGCCAGCAGCGCTCCGGGAATCGGGGCCAACGTCCTGACTTTC. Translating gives CASSAPGIGANVLTF.

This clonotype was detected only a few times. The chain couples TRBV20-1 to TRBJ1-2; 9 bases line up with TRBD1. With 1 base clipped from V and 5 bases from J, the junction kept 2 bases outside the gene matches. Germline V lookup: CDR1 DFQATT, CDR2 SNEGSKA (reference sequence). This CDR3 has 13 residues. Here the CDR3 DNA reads TGCAGTGCTAGAGGGACAGGGGTTTATGGCTACACCTTC. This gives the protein CSARGTGVYGYTF.

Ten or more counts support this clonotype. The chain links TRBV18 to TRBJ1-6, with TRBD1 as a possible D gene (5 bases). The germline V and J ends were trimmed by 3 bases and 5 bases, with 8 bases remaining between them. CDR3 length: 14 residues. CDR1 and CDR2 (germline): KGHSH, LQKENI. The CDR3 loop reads CASSPGRNNSPLHF. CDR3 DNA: TGTGCCAGCTCACCGGGACGGAATAATTCACCCCTCCACTTT.

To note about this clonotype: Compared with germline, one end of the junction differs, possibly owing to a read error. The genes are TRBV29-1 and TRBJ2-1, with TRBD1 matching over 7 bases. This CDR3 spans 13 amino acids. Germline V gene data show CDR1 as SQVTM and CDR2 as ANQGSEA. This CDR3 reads CSIDRERGNEQLF. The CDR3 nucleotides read TGCAGCATTGACAGGGAAAGGGGCAATGAGCAGCTCTTC.

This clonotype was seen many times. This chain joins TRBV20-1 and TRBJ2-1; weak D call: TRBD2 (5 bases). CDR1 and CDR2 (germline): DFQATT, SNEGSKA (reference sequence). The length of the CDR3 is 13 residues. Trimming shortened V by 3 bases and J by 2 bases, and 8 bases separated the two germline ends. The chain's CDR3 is CSASGIAYNEQFF. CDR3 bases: TGCAGTGCTAGCGGGATAGCCTACAATGAGCAGTTCTTC.

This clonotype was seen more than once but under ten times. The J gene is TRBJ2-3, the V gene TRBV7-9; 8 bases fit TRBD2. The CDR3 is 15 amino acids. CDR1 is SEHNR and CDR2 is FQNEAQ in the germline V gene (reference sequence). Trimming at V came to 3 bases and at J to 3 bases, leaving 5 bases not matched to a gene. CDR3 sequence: CASSLSSGGTDTQYF. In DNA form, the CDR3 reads TGTGCCAGCAGCTTGTCGAGCGGGGGAACAGATACGCAGTATTTT.

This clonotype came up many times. CDR3 loop: CASRTPVPTGELFF. The DNA for the CDR3 is TGTGCCAGCAGGACCCCAGTGCCCACCGGGGAGCTGTTTTTT. V and J are TRBV6-5 and TRBJ2-2; D gene uncertain. The CDR3 is 14 amino acids. V lost 6 bases and J lost 4, with 12 bases in between. CDR1 and CDR2 (germline): MNHEY, SVGAGI.

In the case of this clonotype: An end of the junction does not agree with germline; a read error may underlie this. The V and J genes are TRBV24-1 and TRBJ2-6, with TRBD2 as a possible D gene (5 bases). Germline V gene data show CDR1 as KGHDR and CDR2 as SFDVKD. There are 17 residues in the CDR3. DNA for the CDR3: TGTGCCGCCAGTGAACCCGAGGACTCGTTTGGGGCCAACGTCCTGACTTTC. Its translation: CAASEPEDSFGANVLTF.

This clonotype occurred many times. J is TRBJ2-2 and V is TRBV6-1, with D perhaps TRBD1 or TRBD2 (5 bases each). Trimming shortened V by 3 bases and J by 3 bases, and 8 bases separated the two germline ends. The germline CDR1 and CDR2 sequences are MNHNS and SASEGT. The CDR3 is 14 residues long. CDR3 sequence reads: CASSEGVHTGELFF. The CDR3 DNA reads TGTGCCAGCAGTGAGGGGGTGCACACCGGGGAGCTGTTTTTT.

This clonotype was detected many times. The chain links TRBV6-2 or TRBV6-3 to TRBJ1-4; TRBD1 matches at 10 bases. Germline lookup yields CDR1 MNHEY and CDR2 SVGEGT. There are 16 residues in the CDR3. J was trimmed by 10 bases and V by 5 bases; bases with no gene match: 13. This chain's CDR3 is CASSDASGTGEGKLFF. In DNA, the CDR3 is TGTGCCAGCAGTGACGCCTCCGGGACAGGGGAAGGAAAACTGTTTTTT.

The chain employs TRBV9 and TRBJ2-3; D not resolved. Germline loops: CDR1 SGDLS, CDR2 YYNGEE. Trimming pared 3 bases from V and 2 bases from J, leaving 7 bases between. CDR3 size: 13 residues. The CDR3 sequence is CASSGPDTDTQYF. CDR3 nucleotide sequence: TGTGCCAGCAGCGGCCCGGACACAGATACGCAGTATTTT.

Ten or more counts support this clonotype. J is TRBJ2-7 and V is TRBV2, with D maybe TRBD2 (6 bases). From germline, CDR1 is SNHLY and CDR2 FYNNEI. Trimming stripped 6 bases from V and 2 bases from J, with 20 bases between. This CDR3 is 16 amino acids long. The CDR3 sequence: CASSSGVLDLTYEQYF. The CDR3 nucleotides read TGTGCCAGCAGCTCGGGGGTGCTAGACCTTACCTACGAGCAGTACTTC.

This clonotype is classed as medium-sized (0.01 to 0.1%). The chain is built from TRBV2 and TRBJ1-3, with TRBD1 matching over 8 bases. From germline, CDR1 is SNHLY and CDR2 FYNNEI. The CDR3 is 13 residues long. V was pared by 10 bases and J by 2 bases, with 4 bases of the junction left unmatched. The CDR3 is CAIGQGAGNTIYF. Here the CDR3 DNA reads TGTGCCATAGGACAGGGAGCTGGAAACACCATATATTTT.

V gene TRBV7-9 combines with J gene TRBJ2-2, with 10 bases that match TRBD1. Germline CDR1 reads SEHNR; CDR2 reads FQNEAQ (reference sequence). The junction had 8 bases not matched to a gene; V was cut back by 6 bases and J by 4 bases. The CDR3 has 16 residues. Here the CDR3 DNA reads TGTGCCAGCAGTCAACCGACAGGGGGCGGCACCGGGGAGCTGTTTTTT. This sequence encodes CASSQPTGGGTGELFF.

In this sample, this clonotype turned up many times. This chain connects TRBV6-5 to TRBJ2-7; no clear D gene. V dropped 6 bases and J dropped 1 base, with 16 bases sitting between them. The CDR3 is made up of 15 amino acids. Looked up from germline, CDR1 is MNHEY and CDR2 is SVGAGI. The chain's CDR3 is CASSRATGGSYEQYF. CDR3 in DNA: TGTGCCAGCAGCCGGGCCACCGGCGGATCCTACGAGCAGTACTTC.

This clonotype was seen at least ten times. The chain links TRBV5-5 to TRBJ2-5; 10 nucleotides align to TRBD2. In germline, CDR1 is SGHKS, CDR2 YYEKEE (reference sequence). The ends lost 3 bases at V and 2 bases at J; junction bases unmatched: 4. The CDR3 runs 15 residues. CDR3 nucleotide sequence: TGTGCCAGCAGCTCCGGACTAGCGGTTCAAGAGACCCAGTACTTC. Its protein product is CASSSGLAVQETQYF.

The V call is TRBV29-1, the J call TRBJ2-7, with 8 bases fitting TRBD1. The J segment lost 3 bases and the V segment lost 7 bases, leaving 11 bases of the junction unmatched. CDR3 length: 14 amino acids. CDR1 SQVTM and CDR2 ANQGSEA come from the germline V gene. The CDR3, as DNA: TGCAGCGCTAGTTCCGGGACAGGACTCTACGAGCAGTACTTC. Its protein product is CSASSGTGLYEQYF.

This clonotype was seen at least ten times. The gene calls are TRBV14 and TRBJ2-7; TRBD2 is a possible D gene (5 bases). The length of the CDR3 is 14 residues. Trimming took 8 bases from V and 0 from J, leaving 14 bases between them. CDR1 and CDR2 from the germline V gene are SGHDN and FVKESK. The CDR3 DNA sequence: TGTGCCAGCGGCGGGTCCAGGAGCTCCTACGAGCAGTACTTC. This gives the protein CASGGSRSSYEQYF.